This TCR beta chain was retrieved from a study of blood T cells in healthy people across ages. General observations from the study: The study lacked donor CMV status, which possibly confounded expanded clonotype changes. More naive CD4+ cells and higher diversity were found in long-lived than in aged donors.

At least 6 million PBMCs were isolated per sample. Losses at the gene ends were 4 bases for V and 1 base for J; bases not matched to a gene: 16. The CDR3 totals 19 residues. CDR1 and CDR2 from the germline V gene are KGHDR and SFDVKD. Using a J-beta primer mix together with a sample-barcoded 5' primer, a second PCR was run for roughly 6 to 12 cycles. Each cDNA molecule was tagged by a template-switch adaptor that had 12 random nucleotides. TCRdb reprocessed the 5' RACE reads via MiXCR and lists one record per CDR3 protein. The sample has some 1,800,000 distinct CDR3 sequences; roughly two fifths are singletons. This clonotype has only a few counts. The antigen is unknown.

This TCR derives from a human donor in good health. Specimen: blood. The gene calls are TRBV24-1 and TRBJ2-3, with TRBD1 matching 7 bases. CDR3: CATSELRQGVGTRTDTQYF. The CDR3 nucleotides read TGTGCCACCAGTGAACTCAGACAGGGAGTAGGGACCCGCACAGATACGCAGTATTTT.